This is a list of T cell receptor beta chains from one sample in a study of T cells in Graves' hyperthyroidism and ophthalmopathy. TCRdb independently ran MiXCR on the multiplex PCR reads; one entry per CDR3 protein. The repertoire includes about 690,000 distinct CDR3 sequences, 17% of them detected once, and 15% sits in the top ten. Material for sequencing was blood. The receptors come from a man aged 50-60 years with Graves' hyperthyroidism. Each CDR3 is given with its conserved first and last residue. D genes are given only for firm matches.

v_call: TRBV30
j_call: TRBJ2-1
d_call: .
cdr3_aa: CAWSMVFNEQFF

v_call: TRBV24-1
j_call: TRBJ2-3
d_call: .
cdr3_aa: CATSDLTQGRSTDTQYF

v_call: TRBV19
j_call: TRBJ2-1
d_call: TRBD2
cdr3_aa: CASSMSGLAGATPSDEQFF

v_call: TRBV29-1
j_call: TRBJ2-1
d_call: TRBD2
cdr3_aa: CSVRTSAIYNEQFF

v_call: TRBV5-1
j_call: TRBJ1-1
d_call: .
cdr3_aa: CASSLWGLTEAFF

v_call: TRBV13
j_call: TRBJ1-1
d_call: TRBD1
cdr3_aa: CASSLALGQGEAFF

v_call: TRBV10-3
j_call: TRBJ1-4
d_call: TRBD1
cdr3_aa: CAIRSGTATNEKLFF

v_call: TRBV6-2/TRBV6-3
j_call: TRBJ1-5
d_call: .
cdr3_aa: CASSYSGMRGNQPQHF

v_call: TRBV11-2
j_call: TRBJ1-1
d_call: TRBD1
cdr3_aa: CASSPQTGGGILTEAFF

v_call: TRBV19
j_call: TRBJ2-3
d_call: .
cdr3_aa: CASSIVWTSTDTQYF

v_call: TRBV28
j_call: TRBJ2-1
d_call: TRBD1
cdr3_aa: CASKTTGTDSYNEQFF

v_call: TRBV7-9
j_call: TRBJ2-1
d_call: .
cdr3_aa: CASSPTVYNEQFF

v_call: TRBV7-2
j_call: TRBJ1-5
d_call: TRBD1
cdr3_aa: CASSRQGGGQPQHF

v_call: TRBV24-1
j_call: TRBJ2-2
d_call: TRBD1
cdr3_aa: CATSDPGTGDTGELFF

v_call: TRBV15
j_call: TRBJ2-1
d_call: .
cdr3_aa: CATSGDGLAHNEQFF

v_call: TRBV19
j_call: TRBJ2-7
d_call: .
cdr3_aa: CASSIGWPTHEQYF

v_call: TRBV19
j_call: TRBJ2-2
d_call: .
cdr3_aa: CASSILPGALANTGELFF

v_call: TRBV24-1
j_call: TRBJ1-5
d_call: TRBD1
cdr3_aa: CATSDSTGDFDQPQHF

v_call: TRBV6-2/TRBV6-3
j_call: TRBJ2-1
d_call: TRBD2
cdr3_aa: CASSNQMTSGRDEQFF

v_call: TRBV7-9
j_call: TRBJ2-2
d_call: .
cdr3_aa: CASSPPSHIPGELFF

v_call: TRBV20-1
j_call: TRBJ1-1
d_call: .
cdr3_aa: CSAPTSSAMNTEAFF

v_call: TRBV29-1
j_call: TRBJ2-1
d_call: TRBD2
cdr3_aa: CSVMEGGPWGEQFF

v_call: TRBV2
j_call: TRBJ2-1
d_call: TRBD1
cdr3_aa: CASQGQGAWNEQFF